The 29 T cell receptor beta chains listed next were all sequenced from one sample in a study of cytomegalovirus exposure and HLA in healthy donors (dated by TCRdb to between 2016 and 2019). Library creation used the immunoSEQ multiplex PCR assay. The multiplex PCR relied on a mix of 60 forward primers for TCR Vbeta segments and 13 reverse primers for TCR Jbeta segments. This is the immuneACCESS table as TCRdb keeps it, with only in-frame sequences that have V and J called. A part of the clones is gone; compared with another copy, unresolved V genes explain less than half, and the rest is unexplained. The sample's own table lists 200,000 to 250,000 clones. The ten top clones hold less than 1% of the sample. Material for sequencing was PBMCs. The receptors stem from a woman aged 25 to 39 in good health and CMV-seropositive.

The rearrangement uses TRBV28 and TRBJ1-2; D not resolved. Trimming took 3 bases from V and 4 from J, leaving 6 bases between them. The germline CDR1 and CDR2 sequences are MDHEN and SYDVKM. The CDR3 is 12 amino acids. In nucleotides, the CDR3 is TGTGCCAGCAGTTTTGAGGGCTATGGCTACACCTTC. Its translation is CASSFEGYGYTF.

The DNA for the CDR3 is TGCAGCGTACCTGTGGCGGGCGGGGAGTACTTC. This sequence encodes CSVPVAGGEYF. The V call is TRBV29-1, the J call TRBJ2-7; possible D gene TRBD2, 6 bases. The germline V and J ends were trimmed by 6 bases and 11 bases, with 17 bases remaining between them. CDR1 and CDR2 from the germline V gene are SQVTM and ANQGSEA. This CDR3 spans 11 amino acids.

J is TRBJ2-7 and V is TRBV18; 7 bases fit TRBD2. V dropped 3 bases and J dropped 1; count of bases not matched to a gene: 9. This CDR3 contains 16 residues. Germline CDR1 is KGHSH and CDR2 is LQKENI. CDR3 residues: CASSPFQAGESYEQYF. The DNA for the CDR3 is TGTGCCAGCTCACCGTTCCAGGCGGGGGAGTCCTACGAGCAGTACTTC.

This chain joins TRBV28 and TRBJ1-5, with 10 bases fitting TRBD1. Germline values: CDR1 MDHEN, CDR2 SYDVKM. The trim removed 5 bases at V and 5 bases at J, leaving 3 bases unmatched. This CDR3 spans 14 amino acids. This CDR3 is CASSPTGGDQPQHF. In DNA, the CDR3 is TGTGCCAGCAGTCCGACAGGGGGCGATCAGCCCCAGCATTTT. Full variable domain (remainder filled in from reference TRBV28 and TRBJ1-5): DVKVTQSSRYLVKRTGEKVFLECVQDMDHENMFWYRQDPGLGLRLIYFSYDVKMKEKGDIPEGYSVSREKKERFSLILESASTNQTSMYLCASSPTGGDQPQHFGDGTRLSIL.

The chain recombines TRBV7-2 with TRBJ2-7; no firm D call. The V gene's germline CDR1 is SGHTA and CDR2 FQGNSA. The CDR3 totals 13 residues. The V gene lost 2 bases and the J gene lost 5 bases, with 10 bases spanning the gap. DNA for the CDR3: TGTGCCAGCAGCTTACGGTCCGCCCACGAGCAGTACTTC. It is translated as CASSLRSAHEQYF.

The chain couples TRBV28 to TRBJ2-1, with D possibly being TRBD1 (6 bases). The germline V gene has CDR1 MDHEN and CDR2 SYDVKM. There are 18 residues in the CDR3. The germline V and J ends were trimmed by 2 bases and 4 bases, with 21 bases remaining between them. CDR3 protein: CASSLGLGALRRYNEQFF. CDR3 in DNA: TGTGCCAGCAGTTTAGGGTTGGGGGCCCTCAGGAGGTACAATGAGCAGTTCTTC.

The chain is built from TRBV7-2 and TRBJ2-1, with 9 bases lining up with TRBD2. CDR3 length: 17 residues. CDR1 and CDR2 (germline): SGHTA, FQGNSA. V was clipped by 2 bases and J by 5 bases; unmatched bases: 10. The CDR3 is CASSLPLIAGADNEQFF. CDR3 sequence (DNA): TGTGCCAGCAGCTTACCTCTAATAGCGGGAGCCGACAATGAGCAGTTCTTC.

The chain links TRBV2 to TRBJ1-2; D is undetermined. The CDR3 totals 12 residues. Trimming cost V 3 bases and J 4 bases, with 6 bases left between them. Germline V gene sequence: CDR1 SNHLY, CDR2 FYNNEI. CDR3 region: CASSDRFYGYTF. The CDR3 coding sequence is TGTGCCAGCAGTGACAGATTCTATGGCTACACCTTC.

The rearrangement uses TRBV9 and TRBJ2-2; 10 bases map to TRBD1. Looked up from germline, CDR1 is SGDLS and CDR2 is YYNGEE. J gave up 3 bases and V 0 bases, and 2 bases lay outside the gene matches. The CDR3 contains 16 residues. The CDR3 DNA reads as TGTGCCAGCAGCGTAGCTGGGACAGGGGACACCGGGGAGCTGTTTTTT. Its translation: CASSVAGTGDTGELFF.

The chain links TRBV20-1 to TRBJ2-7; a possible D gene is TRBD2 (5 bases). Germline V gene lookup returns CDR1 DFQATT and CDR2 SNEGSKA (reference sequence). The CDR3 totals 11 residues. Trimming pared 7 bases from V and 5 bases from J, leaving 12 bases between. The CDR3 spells CSGGDPHEQYF. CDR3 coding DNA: TGCAGTGGGGGAGACCCCCACGAGCAGTACTTC.

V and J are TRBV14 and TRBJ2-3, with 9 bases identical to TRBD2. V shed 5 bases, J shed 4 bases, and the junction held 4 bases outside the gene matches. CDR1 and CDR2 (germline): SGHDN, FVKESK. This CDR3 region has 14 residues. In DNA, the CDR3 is TGTGCCAGCAGCAGTAGCGGGGGTGCAGATACGCAGTATTTT. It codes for CASSSSGGADTQYF. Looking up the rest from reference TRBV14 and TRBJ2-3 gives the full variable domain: EAGVTQFPSHSVIEKGQTVTLRCDPISGHDNLYWYRRVMGKEIKFLLHFVKESKQDESGMPNNRFLAERTGGTYSTLKVQPAELEDSGVYFCASSSSGGADTQYFGPGTRLTVL.

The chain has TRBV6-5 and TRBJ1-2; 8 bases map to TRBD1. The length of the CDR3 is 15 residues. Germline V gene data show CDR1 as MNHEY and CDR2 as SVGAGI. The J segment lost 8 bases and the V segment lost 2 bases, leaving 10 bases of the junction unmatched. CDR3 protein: CASSYRRTGPGGYTF. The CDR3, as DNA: TGTGCCAGCAGTTACCGCCGGACAGGGCCCGGAGGCTACACCTTC.

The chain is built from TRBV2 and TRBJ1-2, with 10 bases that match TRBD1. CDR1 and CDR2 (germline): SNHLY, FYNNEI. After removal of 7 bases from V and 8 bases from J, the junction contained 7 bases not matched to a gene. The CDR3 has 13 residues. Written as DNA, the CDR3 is TGTGCCAGCAATAGACAGGGGGCTCGGGGCTACACCTTC. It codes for CASNRQGARGYTF.

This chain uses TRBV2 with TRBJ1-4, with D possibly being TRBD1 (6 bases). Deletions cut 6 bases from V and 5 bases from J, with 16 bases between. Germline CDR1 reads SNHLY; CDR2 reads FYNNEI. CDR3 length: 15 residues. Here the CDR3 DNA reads TGTGCCAGCAGCCCTGGACAGAGGTTAAATGAAAAACTGTTTTTT. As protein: CASSPGQRLNEKLFF.

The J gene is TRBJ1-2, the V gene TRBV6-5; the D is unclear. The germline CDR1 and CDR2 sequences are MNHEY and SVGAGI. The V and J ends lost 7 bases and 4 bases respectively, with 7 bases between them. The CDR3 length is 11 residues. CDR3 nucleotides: TGTGCCAGCATAGACACCTATGGCTACACCTTC. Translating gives CASIDTYGYTF.

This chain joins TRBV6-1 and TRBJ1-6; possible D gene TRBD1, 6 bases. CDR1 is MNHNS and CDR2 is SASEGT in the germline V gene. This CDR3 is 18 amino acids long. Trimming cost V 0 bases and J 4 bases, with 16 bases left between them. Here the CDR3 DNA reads TGTGCCAGCAGTGAAGCAAGGACAGATGCGACTTATAATTCACCCCTCCACTTT. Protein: CASSEARTDATYNSPLHF.

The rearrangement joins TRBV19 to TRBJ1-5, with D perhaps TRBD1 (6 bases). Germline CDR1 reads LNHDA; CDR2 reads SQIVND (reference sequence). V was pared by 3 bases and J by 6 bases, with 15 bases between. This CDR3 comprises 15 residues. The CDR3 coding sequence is TGTGCCAGTAGTATTCGGAACAGGGAAAGTCAGCCCCAGCATTTT. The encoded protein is CASSIRNRESQPQHF.

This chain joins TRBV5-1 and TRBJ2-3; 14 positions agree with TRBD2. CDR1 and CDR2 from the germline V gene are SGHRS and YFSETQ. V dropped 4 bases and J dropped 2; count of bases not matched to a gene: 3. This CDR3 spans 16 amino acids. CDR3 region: CASSEGLAGDTDTQYF. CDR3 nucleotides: TGCGCCAGCAGCGAGGGACTAGCGGGGGACACAGATACGCAGTATTTT. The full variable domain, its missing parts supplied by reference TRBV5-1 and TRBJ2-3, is KAGVTQTPRYLIKTRGQQVTLSCSPISGHRSVSWYQQTPGQGLQFLFEYFSETQRNKGNFPGRFSGRQFSNSRSEMNVSTLELGDSALYLCASSEGLAGDTDTQYFGPGTRLTVL.

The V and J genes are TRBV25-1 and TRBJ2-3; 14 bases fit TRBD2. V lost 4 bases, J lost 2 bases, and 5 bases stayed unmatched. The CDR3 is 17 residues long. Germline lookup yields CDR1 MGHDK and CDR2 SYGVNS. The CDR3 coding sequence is TGTGCCAGCAGTGGGACTAGCGGGAGGCGAATCACAGATACGCAGTATTTT. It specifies CASSGTSGRRITDTQYF.

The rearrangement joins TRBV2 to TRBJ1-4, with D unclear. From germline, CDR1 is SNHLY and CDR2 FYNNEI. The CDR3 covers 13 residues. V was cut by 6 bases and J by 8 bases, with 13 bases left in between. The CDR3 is CASRLTPGEKLFF. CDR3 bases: TGTGCCAGCAGACTAACCCCGGGGGAAAAACTGTTTTTT.

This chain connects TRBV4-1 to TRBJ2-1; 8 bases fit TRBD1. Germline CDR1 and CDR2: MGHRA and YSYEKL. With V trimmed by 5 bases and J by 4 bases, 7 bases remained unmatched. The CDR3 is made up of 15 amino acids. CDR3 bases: TGCGCCAGCAGCTTCAACAGGGGGGCTTACAATGAGCAGTTCTTC. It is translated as CASSFNRGAYNEQFF.

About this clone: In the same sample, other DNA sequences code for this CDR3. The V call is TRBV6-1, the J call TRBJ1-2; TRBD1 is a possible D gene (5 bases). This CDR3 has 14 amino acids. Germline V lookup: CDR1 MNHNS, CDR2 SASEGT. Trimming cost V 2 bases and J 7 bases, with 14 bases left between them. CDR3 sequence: CASSERVTGSGYTF. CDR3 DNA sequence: TGTGCCAGCAGTGAAAGGGTAACAGGCTCTGGCTACACCTTC.

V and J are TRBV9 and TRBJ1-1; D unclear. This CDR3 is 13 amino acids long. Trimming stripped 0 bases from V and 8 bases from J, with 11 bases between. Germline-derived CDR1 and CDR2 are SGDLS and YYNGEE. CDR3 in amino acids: CASSVVSEIEAFF. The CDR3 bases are TGTGCCAGCAGCGTAGTGTCGGAGATAGAAGCTTTCTTT. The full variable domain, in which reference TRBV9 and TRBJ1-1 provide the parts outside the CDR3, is DSGVTQTPKHLITATGQRVTLRCSPRSGDLSVYWYQQSLDQGLQFLIQYYNGEERAKGNILERFSAQQFPDLHSELNLSSLELGDSALYFCASSVVSEIEAFFGQGTRLTVV.

Written as DNA, the CDR3 is TGCGCCAGCAGCTTGATCCAGGGGAACACTGAAGCTTTCTTT. This gives the protein CASSLIQGNTEAFF. This sequence joins TRBV5-1 and TRBJ1-1, with D perhaps TRBD1 (5 bases). The CDR3 spans 14 residues. The V gene lost 1 base and the J gene lost 1 base, with 8 bases spanning the gap. Germline V gene data show CDR1 as SGHRS and CDR2 as YFSETQ.

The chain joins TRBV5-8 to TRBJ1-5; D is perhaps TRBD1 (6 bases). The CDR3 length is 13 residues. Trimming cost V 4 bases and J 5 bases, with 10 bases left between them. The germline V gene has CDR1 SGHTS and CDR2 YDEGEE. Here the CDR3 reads CASSLQGHQPQHF. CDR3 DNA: TGTGCCAGCAGCCTACAGGGTCATCAGCCCCAGCATTTT.

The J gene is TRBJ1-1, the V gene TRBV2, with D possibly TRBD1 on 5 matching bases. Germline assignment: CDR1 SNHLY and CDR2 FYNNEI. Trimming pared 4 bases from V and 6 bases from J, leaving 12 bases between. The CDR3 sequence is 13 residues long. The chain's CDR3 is CASSVQVLSEAFF. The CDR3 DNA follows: TGTGCCAGCAGTGTACAGGTTTTGTCTGAAGCTTTCTTT.

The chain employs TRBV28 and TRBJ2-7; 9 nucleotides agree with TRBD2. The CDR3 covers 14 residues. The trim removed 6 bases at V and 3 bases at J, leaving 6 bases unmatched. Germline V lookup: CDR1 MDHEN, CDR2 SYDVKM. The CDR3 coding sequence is TGTGCCAGCAGAATAGCGGGAGAGGGCTACGAGCAGTACTTC. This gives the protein CASRIAGEGYEQYF.

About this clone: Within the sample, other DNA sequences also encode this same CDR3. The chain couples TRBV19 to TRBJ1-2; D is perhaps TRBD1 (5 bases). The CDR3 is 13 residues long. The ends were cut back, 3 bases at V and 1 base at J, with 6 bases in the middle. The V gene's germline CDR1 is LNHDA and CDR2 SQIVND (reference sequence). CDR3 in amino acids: CASSIDSNYGYTF. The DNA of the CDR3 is TGTGCCAGTAGTATTGACAGTAACTATGGCTACACCTTC.

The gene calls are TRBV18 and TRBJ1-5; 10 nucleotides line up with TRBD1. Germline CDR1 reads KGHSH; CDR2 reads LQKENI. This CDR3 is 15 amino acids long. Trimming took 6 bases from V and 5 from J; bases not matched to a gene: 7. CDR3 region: CASSETGGGDQPQHF. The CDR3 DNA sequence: TGTGCCAGCTCGGAGACAGGGGGCGGGGATCAGCCCCAGCATTTT. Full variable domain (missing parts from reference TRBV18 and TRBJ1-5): NAGVMQNPRHLVRRRGQEARLRCSPMKGHSHVYWYRQLPEEGLKFMVYLQKENIIDESGMPKERFSAEFPKEGPSILRIQQVVRGDSAAYFCASSETGGGDQPQHFGDGTRLSIL.